This TCR beta chain stems from a study of graft-versus-host responses after intestinal transplantation (dated by TCRdb to the early 2020s). The study in broad terms: Multivisceral, liver-intestinal, or isolated intestinal transplants were received by the recipients. All recipients received anti-thymocyte globulin induction followed by maintenance tacrolimus and steroids for around three years. Graft-versus-host and host-versus-graft alloreactive T cell clones were tracked in the graft, circulation and bone marrow after intestinal transplantation using bulk TCR-beta CDR3 sequencing. Alloreactive clones were identified by sequencing pre-transplant mixed lymphocyte reaction products and comparing them with unstimulated pre-transplant donor and recipient T cells. Of the approximately 25 intestinal transplant recipients enrolled in the cohort, one of whom was a retransplant, 3 patients without pretransplant specimens were excluded. Donor T cell macrochimerism was defined as a peak of at least 4% donor T cells among recipient peripheral blood mononuclear cells. Instead of going to the commercial service, samples from a few later patients were sequenced in-house on an Illumina MiSeq and processed with MiXCR.

The library was generated by the immunoSEQ multiplex PCR assay. In most patients, genomic DNA was isolated using the Qiagen DNeasy Blood and Tissue Kit and sent frozen to Adaptive Biotechnologies for TCR sequencing. High-throughput TCR-beta CDR3 sequencing of genomic DNA from most patients was performed by Adaptive Biotechnologies. The source study handled its data this way. TCR sequencing data were retrieved from Adaptive's ImmunoSEQ software for 18 patients, whereas a few other patients were processed with MiXCR and VDJtools. CD4 versus CD8 sorting errors were corrected by removing sequences found in both subsets at a frequency ratio below 5:1. CDR3 nucleotide sequences shared between donor and recipient were removed because the origin of such sequences could not be assigned. To be classed as alloreactive, a clone needed at least 2-fold expansion over unstimulated cells and a minimum CFSE-low frequency of 0.002% (template counts) or 0.001% (read counts). Clones detected in sequenced pre-transplant spleen, lymph node, or MLR CFSE-low populations of the donor or recipient were defined as mappable. Cumulative frequency of alloreactive clones was calculated as a percentage of all sequences weighted by copy number. TCRdb holds this immuneACCESS table with in-frame rearrangements only. Some clones are missing; in checked studies, unresolved V genes explain under half, and the rest has no known cause. The V and J calls and clone size are taken from that table; D and trimming were inferred from the DNA. In all, the sample holds fewer than 25,000 clones, and about 39% of those were seen once. The ten largest clonotypes hold over 0.55% of the sample.

CDR1 SGHNT and CDR2 YENEEA are derived from the germline V gene. Here V drops 1 base and J drops 8 bases, and the junction holds 7 bases not matched to any gene. The CDR3 contains 15 residues, cysteine and phenylalanine counted. Only CDR3 DNA is held: 45 bases, read in frame from base 1. The time point label, read with the paper, signifies: cells obtained before transplantation from donor or recipient. In the mixed lymphocyte reactions, some 200,000 CFSE-labeled pre-transplant responders were plated with some 200,000 irradiated violet-dye-labeled stimulators and cultured for 6 days. Proliferating CD3+CD4+CFSE-low and CD3+CD8+CFSE-low responder cells were FACS-sorted on a BD Influx sorter after the mixed lymphocyte reaction. General findings and caveats noted by the study authors: In patients with donor T cell macrochimerism, the allografts had high GvH to HvG T cell clonal ratios. Conclusions were limited by the relatively low number and heterogeneity of intestinal transplant patients. GvH clones were detected in recipient bone marrow, and some of these GvH clones were observed earlier in ileal mucosa or blood, consistent with an intestinal mucosal origin. Early after transplant, peak levels of circulating GvH clones were found to be associated with declines in HvG clones.

Details on this clone: One base away there is no much larger clone; base qualities are not given.

Sequences were derived from alloreactive CD4+ T cells from a mixed lymphocyte reaction culture, sampled before intestinal transplant. Reading the label with the study, this specimen's cell subset or site is: CFSE-low proliferating T cells sorted from approximately 6-day pre-transplant mixed lymphocyte reaction (GvH or HvG direction). The TCR sequence derives from a human patient who received an intestinal transplant. Rearrangement joined TRBV11-3 to TRBJ2-1; TRBD2 lines up with 8 middle nucleotides. In nucleotide form, the sequence is TGTGCCAGCAGCTTAGGACTAGCGAGGAGCGATGAGCAGTTCTTC. The translation is CASSLGLARSDEQFF.